This T cell receptor beta chain was sequenced for a study of Ad26.COV2.S vaccination and SARS-CoV-2 variants. The treatment here: some 19 received Ad26.COV2.S at low or high dose, single or two shots; several received placebo; per-sample allocation not given. Samples came from day 63 after the first vaccine or placebo injection. The donor's status was that of an adult aged 18-55 years in Boston. Germline assignment: CDR1 LNHDA and CDR2 SQIVND (reference sequence). Between the trimmed V and J ends, which lost 3 bases and 4 bases, there was a span of 6 bases. This CDR3 is 12 amino acids long. The study's findings and limits: Individuals receiving vaccine had higher spike-specific TCR breadth than placebo recipients did. Across vaccine and placebo recipients, the breadth of non-spike TCRs was similar.

TCRdb keeps only in-frame clones here, not all; method: immunoSEQ multiplex PCR. The top ten hold about 13% of the sample, which has about 480,000 clones, about 83% seen once. A remark on this clone: Its target is not known. Other DNA sequences in the sample encode the same CDR3.

Specimen: peripheral blood, collected in a trial of Ad26.COV2.S vaccine versus placebo. The sequence came from a person between 18 and 65 years old who received the Ad26.COV2.S COVID-19 vaccine or a placebo. The chain recombines TRBV19 with TRBJ1-2; no firm D call. The CDR3 sequence is CASSISVYGYTF. For the CDR3, the DNA is TGTGCCAGTAGTATTTCTGTCTATGGCTACACCTTC.